A single TCR beta chain is shown here with its context. The data belong to a study of CD8 T cells in Susac syndrome. cDNA came from around 0.5 to 1 ug RNA primed by random hexamers. TCRdb passed the immunoSEQ multiplex PCR reads through MiXCR, listing each CDR3 protein once. This table has a few hundred thousand distinct CDR3 sequences, 93% appearing once. Through negative isolation, CD4+ and CD8+ T cells were obtained, while TEMRA cells were enriched using FACS. This CDR3 spans 14 amino acids. CDR1 is SGHTA and CDR2 is FQGNSA in the germline V gene. Trimming took off 5 bases at V and 1 base at J, with 11 bases between the two ends.

The chain carries TRBV7-2 and TRBJ1-1; perhaps TRBD1 as D (6 bases). The receptor's source is a human donor with multiple sclerosis. The sequencing sample was made of CD4+ T cells from PBMCs. The DNA for the CDR3 is TGTGCCAGCAGCAGAATCAGGGGGAACACTGAAGCTTTCTTT. Its translation is CASSRIRGNTEAFF.